This T cell receptor (beta chain) was recorded in a study of graft-versus-host responses after intestinal transplantation. This clone has just one count. Its cognate antigen is unknown. Measured with immunoSEQ multiplex PCR; TCRdb has only the in-frame clones, and not every one. The sample has over 85,000 clones, around 93% seen once; the top ten hold around 0.49%. The CDR3 has 15 amino acids. The germline V gene has CDR1 SGHDT and CDR2 YYEEEE. V was cut by 1 base and J by 4 bases, with 14 bases left in between. Study results and caveats: Among circulating GvH clones, peak levels were associated with early post-transplant declines in HvG clones. Detection of GvH clones occurred in recipient marrow, and some had their first appearance in ileum or blood.

The receptor was derived from a human donor who received an intestinal transplant. The chain joins TRBV5-6 to TRBJ1-1; no clear D gene. This material consisted of unstimulated CD8+ T cells sorted from spleen or lymph node cells, taken before intestinal transplant. The CDR3 is CASSLWASVPTEAFF. The DNA for the CDR3 is TGTGCCAGCAGCTTGTGGGCCTCCGTCCCCACTGAAGCTTTCTTT.